Listed below are T cell receptor beta chains from one sample, sequenced in a study of T-cell reconstitution after alpha-beta-depleted transplantation in children. TCRdb independently ran MiXCR on the PCR reads; one entry per CDR3 protein. Among about 580,000 distinct CDR3 sequences listed, about 23% were seen once. The sequencing used PBMCs, mostly from graft donor cells, collected 360 days after TCRalphabeta/CD19-depleted stem cell transplant. All receptors come from a boy in the first two years of life who had a stem cell transplant for acute myeloid leukemia, so the T cells may come from the graft donor. Each CDR3 is given with its conserved first and last residue. The D gene is left open where the match is weak. Size tells how often a clone was seen (once, few, many) or the class of an expanded clone, and some rows leave it out.

.,TRBV12-3/TRBV12-4,TRBJ2-1,few,TGTGCCAGCTGTTTAGATGGGGCCCTAGTCACCACTCTATACAATGAGCAGTTCTTC,CASCLDGALVTTLYNEQFF
.,TRBV6-6,TRBJ2-7,many,TGTGCCAGCAGTTCACAGAATCCCTACGAGCAGTACTTC,CASSSQNPYEQYF
TRBD1,TRBV12-5,TRBJ2-7,few,TGTGCTAGTGGTTTGCCTACCCTGACAGGGACAGGGCAGTACTTC,CASGLPTLTGTGQYF
.,TRBV30,TRBJ2-5,few,TGTGCCTGGAGTGTACTGTGGCAGGAGACCCAGTACTTC,CAWSVLWQETQYF
TRBD2,TRBV4-1,TRBJ2-2,.,TGCGCCAGCAGCCAAGCAGGACTAGCGGGCGGTCGCGGCACCGGGGAGCTGTTTTTT,CASSQAGLAGGRGTGELFF
.,TRBV7-2,TRBJ2-7,.,TGTGCCAGCAGCTCCACGCCGGACATGCAGTACTTC,CASSSTPDMQYF
.,TRBV12-1,TRBJ2-7,many,TGTGCCAGCAGCCCCTCGGCAGGGACCTACGAGCAGTACTTC,CASSPSAGTYEQYF
TRBD1,TRBV20-1,TRBJ1-2,many,TGCAGTGCTCCCCGAGGGGGGACAGGCTATGGCTACACCTTC,CSAPRGGTGYGYTF
.,TRBV12-3/TRBV12-4,TRBJ2-2,.,TGTGCCAGCAGTTTCATCAACACCGGGGAGCTGTTTTTT,CASSFINTGELFF
.,TRBV4-3,TRBJ2-5,many,TGCGCCAGCAGCCAAGACTCCCGGACAGTTAAAGAGACCCAGTACTTC,CASSQDSRTVKETQYF
TRBD1,TRBV6-1,TRBJ1-3,many,TGTGCCAGCAGTGCGCAGGGGGTATTTGGCTCTGGAAACACCATATATTTT,CASSAQGVFGSGNTIYF
TRBD1,TRBV6-6,TRBJ2-5,many,TGTGCCAGCAGTTCAGGGGGCCTAGGGCCCCAGTACTTC,CASSSGGLGPQYF
TRBD2,TRBV20-1,TRBJ2-5,few,TGCAGTGCTAGCGGGGGGGCCTCAGAGACCCAGTACTTC,CSASGGASETQYF
.,TRBV27,TRBJ2-7,many,TGTGCCAGCAGTTTATATGCACTCCCCTCCTACGAGCAGTACTTC,CASSLYALPSYEQYF
.,TRBV6-5,TRBJ2-5,few,TGTGCCAGCAGTTACCCAACCGAAGAGACCCAGTACTTC,CASSYPTEETQYF
TRBD2,TRBV25-1,TRBJ2-1,few,TGTGCCAGCAGTGAGGGAGGGTTCAGTGAGCAGTTCTTC,CASSEGGFSEQFF
TRBD1,TRBV4-1,TRBJ1-4,.,TGCGCCAGCAGCCCATCCCCCGGGACAGGCGATGAAAAACTGTTTTTT,CASSPSPGTGDEKLFF
.,TRBV25-1,TRBJ2-3,few,TGTGCCAGCAGTGAATTCAGGGGGGGGAGCACAGATACGCAGTATTTT,CASSEFRGGSTDTQYF
.,TRBV20-1,TRBJ2-5,.,TGCAGTGCTAGGAAAGGGGGCCAAGAGACCCAGTACTTC,CSARKGGQETQYF
.,TRBV4-1,TRBJ1-1,many,TGCGCCAGCAGCCAAGATCGCAGGGGAAATTTGGAAGCTTTCTTT,CASSQDRRGNLEAFF
.,TRBV20-1,TRBJ2-3,.,TGCAGTGCTAGCAGGGGAATGTATGTTCCAGATACGCAGTATTTT,CSASRGMYVPDTQYF
.,TRBV20-1,TRBJ1-2,.,TGCAGTGCTAGAGATCCTACGAGGGGCTATGGCTACACCTTC,CSARDPTRGYGYTF
.,TRBV12-3/TRBV12-4,TRBJ2-1,few,TGTGCCAGCGCCTTCCCCGGGGCGGGGCGTAATGAGCAGTTCTTC,CASAFPGAGRNEQFF
.,TRBV9,TRBJ2-2,many,TGTGCCAGCAGCGTAGCTACGAGCACCGGGGAGCTGTTTTTT,CASSVATSTGELFF
.,TRBV29-1,TRBJ1-1,many,TGCAGCTTCGGAAAACAGAACGCTGAAGCTTTCTTT,CSFGKQNAEAFF
.,TRBV7-2,TRBJ2-5,.,TGTGCCAGCAGCCGTGGGGGGGACAGGTGGTACTTC,CASSRGGDRWYF
.,TRBV12-3/TRBV12-4,TRBJ2-3,.,TGTGCCAGCAGTGAAGTACTAGGGGGGGATACGCAGTATTTT,CASSEVLGGDTQYF
.,TRBV7-9,TRBJ2-5,.,TGTGCCAGCAGCTCTACTCTGACGACCCGCCAAGAGACCCAGTACTTC,CASSSTLTTRQETQYF
.,TRBV5-1,TRBJ1-6,many,TGCGCCAGCAGCTTGGATAACGGCGGTCCATGGGCACCCCTCCACTTT,CASSLDNGGPWAPLHF
.,TRBV4-3,TRBJ2-3,.,TGCGCCAGCAGCCAAGATGTGGGGCCCAGCACAGATACGCAGTATTTT,CASSQDVGPSTDTQYF
.,TRBV28,TRBJ1-4,.,TGTGCCAGCAGTCACGAGGATCTTGGCAAACTGTTTTTT,CASSHEDLGKLFF
TRBD1,TRBV13,TRBJ2-1,.,TGTGCCAGCAGCCCCCGGACAGGGGATTTCTACAATGAGCAGTTCTTC,CASSPRTGDFYNEQFF
TRBD1,TRBV29-1,TRBJ2-5,many,TGCAGCGTCCAGGAAGGGGGCGGGCAAGAGACCCAGTACTTC,CSVQEGGGQETQYF
.,TRBV4-2,TRBJ2-3,.,TGTGCCAGCAGCCCCAGCGGTAGCGGAACTAGCACAGATACGCAGTATTTT,CASSPSGSGTSTDTQYF
.,TRBV7-2,TRBJ1-2,few,TGTGCCAGCAGCTTAGACCTCTATGGCTACACCTTC,CASSLDLYGYTF
.,TRBV12-3/TRBV12-4,TRBJ1-2,few,TGTGCCAGCAGGGACACTAACTATGGCTACACCTTC,CASRDTNYGYTF
TRBD1,TRBV6-5,TRBJ2-3,few,TGTGCCAGCAGTTACAGAACAGGGGCCTCATACACAGATACGCAGTATTTT,CASSYRTGASYTDTQYF
.,TRBV29-1,TRBJ2-1,many,TGCAGCGTTGAGATGAGCGGGCGATACAATGAGCAGTTCTTC,CSVEMSGRYNEQFF
.,TRBV7-2,TRBJ2-7,.,TGTGCCAGCAGCTCCCAAAGTCACGGGGGCGAGCAGTACTTC,CASSSQSHGGEQYF
.,TRBV18,TRBJ2-1,few,TGTGCCAGCCAGCCCGGGGGTGTGGACAATGAGCAGTTCTTC,CASQPGGVDNEQFF
TRBD1,TRBV19,TRBJ2-7,many,TGTGCCAGTAGTTTCCGGACAGGGGCAGGAGAGCAGTACTTC,CASSFRTGAGEQYF